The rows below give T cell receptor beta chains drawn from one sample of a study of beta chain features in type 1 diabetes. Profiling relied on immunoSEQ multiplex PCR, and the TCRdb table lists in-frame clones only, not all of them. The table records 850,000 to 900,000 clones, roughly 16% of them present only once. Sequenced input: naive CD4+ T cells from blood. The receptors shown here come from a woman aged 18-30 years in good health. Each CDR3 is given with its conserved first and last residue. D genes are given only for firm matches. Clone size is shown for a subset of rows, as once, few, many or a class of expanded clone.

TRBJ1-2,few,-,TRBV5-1,TGCGCCAGCAGCTCGGTAACATCGGCTTATGGCTACACCTTC,CASSSVTSAYGYTF
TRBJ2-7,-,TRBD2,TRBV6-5,TGTGCCAGCAGTTACGTAGCGGGAGCCTACGAGCAGTACTTC,CASSYVAGAYEQYF
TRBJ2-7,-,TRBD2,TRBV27,TGTGCCAGCAGTTTACTGGCTAGCGGGATCGAGCAGTACTTC,CASSLLASGIEQYF
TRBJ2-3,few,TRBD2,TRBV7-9,TGTGCCAGCAGCCAGCCGGGACTAGCAAAGGGAAGAGATACGCAGTATTTT,CASSQPGLAKGRDTQYF
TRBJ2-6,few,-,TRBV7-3,TGTGCCAGCAGCTTACGGTCTTCCTCTGGGGCCAACGTCCTGACTTTC,CASSLRSSSGANVLTF
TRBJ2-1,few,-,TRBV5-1,TGCGCCAGCACTTCATCTCCCTCCTCCTACAATGAGCAGTTCTTC,CASTSSPSSYNEQFF
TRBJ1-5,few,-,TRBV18,TGTGCCAGCTCACCACCCTGGGGCAATCAGCCCCAGCATTTT,CASSPPWGNQPQHF
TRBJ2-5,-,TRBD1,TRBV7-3,TGTGCCAGCAGCTCGGGACAGGGACTAACCCAGTACTTC,CASSSGQGLTQYF
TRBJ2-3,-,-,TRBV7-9,TGTGCCAGCAGCCTCGGAGGACGGGGAGTTCAAGATACGCAGTATTTT,CASSLGGRGVQDTQYF
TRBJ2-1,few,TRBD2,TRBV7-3,TGTGCCAGCAGGTCCAGCGGGAGTCTTTACAATGAGCAGTTCTTC,CASRSSGSLYNEQFF
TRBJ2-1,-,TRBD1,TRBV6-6,TGTGCCAGCAGTACACGGGACAGGGGGCTGAATGAGCAGTTCTTC,CASSTRDRGLNEQFF
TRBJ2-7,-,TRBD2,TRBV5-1,TGCGCCAGCAGCTCTACTAGCGGGAGGAACGAGCAGTACTTC,CASSSTSGRNEQYF
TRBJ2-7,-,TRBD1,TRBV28,TGTGCCAGCAGTGTCGTGACAGGGAATCGCCACGAGCAGTACTTC,CASSVVTGNRHEQYF
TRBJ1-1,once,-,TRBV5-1,TGCGCCAGCAGCTTGACGCAGTCTTCAAACACTGAAGCTTTCTTT,CASSLTQSSNTEAFF
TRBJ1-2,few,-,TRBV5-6,TGTGCCAGCAGTTCCGGGGCGATCAACTATGGCTACACCTTC,CASSSGAINYGYTF
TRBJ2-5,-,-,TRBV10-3,TGTGCCATCAGTGAGCCCGGGGGCGCGGAGACCCAGTACTTC,CAISEPGGAETQYF
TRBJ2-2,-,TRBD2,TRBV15,TGTGCCACCAGCCCCCAGCGGGAGAACACCGGGGAGCTGTTTTTT,CATSPQRENTGELFF
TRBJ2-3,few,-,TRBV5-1,TGCGCCAGCACTCTGCACCTCGGAGGCACAGATACGCAGTATTTT,CASTLHLGGTDTQYF
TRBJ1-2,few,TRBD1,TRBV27,TGTGCCAGCAGTTCCGACAGGGTAGGAGGCTACACCTTC,CASSSDRVGGYTF
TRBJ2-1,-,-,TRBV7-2,TGTGCCAGCAGCCGTTTCGGCCTTGAGCAGTTCTTC,CASSRFGLEQFF
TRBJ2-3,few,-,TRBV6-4,TGTGCCAGCAGACCGTCAGCGGCTCGCACAGATACGCAGTATTTT,CASRPSAARTDTQYF
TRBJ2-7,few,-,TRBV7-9,TGTGCCAGCAGCTTAAGTGGACAAATCTCCTACGAGCAGTACTTC,CASSLSGQISYEQYF
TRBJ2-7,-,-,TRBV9,TGTGCCAGCAGCGTAGGGCAGGTCCCAACTCCAGGCTACGAGCAGTACTTC,CASSVGQVPTPGYEQYF
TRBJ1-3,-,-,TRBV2,TGTGCCAGCAGTGTTTTACGGGTTTCTGGAAACACCATATATTTT,CASSVLRVSGNTIYF
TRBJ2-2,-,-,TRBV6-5,TGTGCCAGCAGTTACTCGTTGGGAGTAGGCACCGGGGAGCTGTTTTTT,CASSYSLGVGTGELFF
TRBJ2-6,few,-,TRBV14,TGTGCCAGCAGCCAACTATTCTCTGGGGCCAACGTCCTGACTTTC,CASSQLFSGANVLTF
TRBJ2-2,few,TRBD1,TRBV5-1,TGCGCCAGCAGCTTTTGGGCGACAGGGTCGAACACCGGGGAGCTGTTTTTT,CASSFWATGSNTGELFF
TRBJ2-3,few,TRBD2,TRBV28,TGTGCCAGCAGTTCAGCGGGAGGGCCGATAGATACGCAGTATTTT,CASSSAGGPIDTQYF
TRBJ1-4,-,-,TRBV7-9,TGTGCCAGCAGCTCGCCGGAAGCCGCGGGGGGTGAAAAACTGTTTTTT,CASSSPEAAGGEKLFF
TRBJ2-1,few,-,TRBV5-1,TGCGCCAGCAGCTCGGGAGTGTCCTACAATGAGCAGTTCTTC,CASSSGVSYNEQFF
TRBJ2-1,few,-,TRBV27,TGTGCCAGCAGTTTGCGTGTTACCCGCAATGAGCAGTTCTTC,CASSLRVTRNEQFF
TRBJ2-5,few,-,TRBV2,TGTGCCAGCGGGAGCGGCCTGGAGACCCAGTACTTC,CASGSGLETQYF
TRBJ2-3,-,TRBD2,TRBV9,TGTGCCAGCAGCGTACGGACGGCGGGGGACGGGCAGTATTTT,CASSVRTAGDGQYF
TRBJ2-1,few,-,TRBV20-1,TGCAGTCGCTACGGCTACAATGAGCAGTTCTTC,CSRYGYNEQFF
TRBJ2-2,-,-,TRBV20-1,TGCAGTGCTAGACGTACCGGGGAGCTGTTTTTT,CSARRTGELFF
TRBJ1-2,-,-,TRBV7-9,TGTGCCAGCAGCCCGCAGGACAGACGATATGGCTACACCTTC,CASSPQDRRYGYTF
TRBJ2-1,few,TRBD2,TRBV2,TGTGCCAGCAGTTCTACAATAAGCGGGAGGGCTAGCGATGAGCAGTTCTTC,CASSSTISGRASDEQFF
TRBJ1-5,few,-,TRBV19,TGTGCCAGTAGTCTACAGGAGGGGCAGCCCCAGCATTTT,CASSLQEGQPQHF
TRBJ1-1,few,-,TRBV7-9,TGTGCCAGCAGCCGATTCGGACAGAACACTGAAGCTTTCTTT,CASSRFGQNTEAFF
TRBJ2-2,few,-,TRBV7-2,TGTGCCAGCAGCTTATCCAGAGATGTCGGGGAGCTGTTTTTT,CASSLSRDVGELFF
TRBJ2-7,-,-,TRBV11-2,TGTGCCAGCAGCTTAGCGGCGAGGGTCGAGCAGTACTTC,CASSLAARVEQYF
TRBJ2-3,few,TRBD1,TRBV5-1,TGCGCCAGCAGCTTAGGACAGGGGAGAAGCACAGATACGCAGTATTTT,CASSLGQGRSTDTQYF